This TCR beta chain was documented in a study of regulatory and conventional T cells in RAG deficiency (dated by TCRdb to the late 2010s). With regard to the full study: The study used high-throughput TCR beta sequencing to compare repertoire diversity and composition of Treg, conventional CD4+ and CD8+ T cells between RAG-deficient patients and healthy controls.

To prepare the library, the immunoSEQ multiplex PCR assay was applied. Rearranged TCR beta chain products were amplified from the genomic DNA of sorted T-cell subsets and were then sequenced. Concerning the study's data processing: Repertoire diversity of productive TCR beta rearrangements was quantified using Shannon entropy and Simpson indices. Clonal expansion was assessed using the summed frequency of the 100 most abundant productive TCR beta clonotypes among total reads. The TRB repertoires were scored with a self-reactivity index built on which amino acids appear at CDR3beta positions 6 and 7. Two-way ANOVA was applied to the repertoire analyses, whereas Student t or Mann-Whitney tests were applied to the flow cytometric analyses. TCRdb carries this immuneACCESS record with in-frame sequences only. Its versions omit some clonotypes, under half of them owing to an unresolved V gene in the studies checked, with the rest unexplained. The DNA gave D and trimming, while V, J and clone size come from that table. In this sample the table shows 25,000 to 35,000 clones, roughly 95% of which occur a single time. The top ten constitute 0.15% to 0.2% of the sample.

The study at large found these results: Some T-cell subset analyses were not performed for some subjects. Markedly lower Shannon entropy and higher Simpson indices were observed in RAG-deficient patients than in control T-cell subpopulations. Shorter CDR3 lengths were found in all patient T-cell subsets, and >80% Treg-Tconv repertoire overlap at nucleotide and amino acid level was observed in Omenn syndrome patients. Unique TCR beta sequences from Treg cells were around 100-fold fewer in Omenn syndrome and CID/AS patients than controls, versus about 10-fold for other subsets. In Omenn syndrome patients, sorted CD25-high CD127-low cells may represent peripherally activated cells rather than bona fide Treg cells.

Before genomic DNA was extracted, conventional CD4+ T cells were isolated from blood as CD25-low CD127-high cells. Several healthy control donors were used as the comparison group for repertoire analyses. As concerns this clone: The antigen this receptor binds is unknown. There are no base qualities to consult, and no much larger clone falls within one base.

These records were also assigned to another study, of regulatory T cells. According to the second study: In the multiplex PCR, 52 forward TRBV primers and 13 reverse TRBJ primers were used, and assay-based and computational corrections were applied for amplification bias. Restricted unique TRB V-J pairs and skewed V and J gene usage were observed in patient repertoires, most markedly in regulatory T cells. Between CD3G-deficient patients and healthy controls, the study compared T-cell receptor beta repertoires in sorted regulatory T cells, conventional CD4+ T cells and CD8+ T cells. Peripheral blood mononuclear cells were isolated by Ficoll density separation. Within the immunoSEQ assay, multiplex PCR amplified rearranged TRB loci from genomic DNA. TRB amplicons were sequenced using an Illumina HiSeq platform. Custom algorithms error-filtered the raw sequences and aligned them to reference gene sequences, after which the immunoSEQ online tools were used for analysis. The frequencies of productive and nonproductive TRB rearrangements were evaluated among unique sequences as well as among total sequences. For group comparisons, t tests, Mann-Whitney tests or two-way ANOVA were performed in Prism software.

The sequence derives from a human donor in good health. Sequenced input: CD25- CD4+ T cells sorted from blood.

Here is the DNA: TGTGCCAGCAGTTACTCGGATTCTAGACTGAATACGCAGTATTTT. The resulting protein is CASSYSDSRLNTQYF. The chain couples TRBV6-5 to TRBJ2-3; the D gene lacks a confident call. The CDR3 numbers 15 residues from cysteine through phenylalanine. Only the CDR3 part of the read is kept: 45 bases, read in frame from the first base. As encoded in the germline V gene, CDR1 is MNHEY while CDR2 is SVGAGI. The trim is 0 bases for V and 7 bases for J, with a gap of 14 bases between the germline ends.